This T cell receptor beta chain emerged from a study of early T cells in non-severe SARS-CoV-2 infection. Looking at the study overall: From unsorted whole blood, bulk RNA was sequenced, and the chains remained unpaired. Study outcomes and limitations: The matching step, a VDJdb search, favored anti-spike CD8 responses and missed private and CD4 specificities.

This CDR3 spans 15 amino acids. V lost 0 bases, J lost 5 bases, and 14 bases lay in between. Germline values: CDR1 SQVTM, CDR2 ANQGSEA. Researchers tagged individual cDNA molecules with unique molecular identifiers. TCRdb analysed the 5' RACE reads with MiXCR anew, one entry per CDR3 protein. The sample lists roughly 77,000 distinct CDR3 sequences; roughly 12% were seen once. This clonotype was found many times. The antigen is not known. This chain links TRBV29-1 with TRBJ2-1; no clear D gene. The TCR was taken from an adult who was a healthcare worker with PCR-confirmed SARS-CoV-2 infection or an uninfected control (not recorded which). The sequenced sample consisted of whole blood. CDR3 sequence reads: CSVEDWLDPHNEQFF. CDR3 sequence (DNA): TGCAGCGTTGAAGATTGGCTAGACCCCCACAATGAGCAGTTCTTC.